These 27 T cell receptor beta chains were all obtained from the same sample, sequenced in a study of OX40 agonist ivuxolimab in advanced cancers. Sequenced by immunoSEQ multiplex PCR; TCRdb stores in-frame clones only, minus some. The table includes tens of thousands of clones, over 75% detected once. The source was CD4+ or CD8+ T cells sorted from blood, collected in a trial of the OX40 agonist ivuxolimab. Every receptor here comes from an adult with an advanced solid tumor such as melanoma, head and neck, liver or kidney cancer.

The CDR3 sequence: CASRDRSTGELFF. Written as DNA, the CDR3 is TGTGCCAGCAGGGACAGAAGCACCGGGGAGCTGTTTTTT. The chain carries TRBV6-1 and TRBJ2-2; a weak D match, TRBD1 (6 bases). This CDR3 contains 13 residues. V lost 6 bases to trimming and J lost 4 bases, with 9 bases between them. In germline, CDR1 is MNHNS, CDR2 SASEGT.

This clone is medium-sized within its sample. The V gene is TRBV9, the J gene TRBJ2-7; 7 bases map to TRBD2. The CDR3 is made up of 15 amino acids. The V gene's germline CDR1 is SGDLS and CDR2 YYNGEE. V lost 3 bases to trimming and J lost 3 bases; unmatched junction nucleotides: 9. The DNA for the CDR3 is TGTGCCAGCAGCGCCACGGGGGGAGCTTACTACGAGCAGTACTTC. This codes for CASSATGGAYYEQYF.

The genes are TRBV1 and TRBJ2-2; the table names TRBD2, a call not compared with the DNA. TRBV1 is an annotated pseudogene. The length of the CDR3 is 15 residues. This CDR3 is CTSSPGTSNTGELFF. The CDR3 DNA sequence: TGCACCAGCAGCCCCGGGACTAGTAACACCGGGGAGCTGTTTTTT.

The J gene is TRBJ1-2, the V gene TRBV9; D not certain. V was shortened by 4 bases and J by 3 bases, with 4 bases between the two germline ends. The CDR3 loop spans 11 amino acids. CDR1 SGDLS and CDR2 YYNGEE come from the germline V gene. CDR3 in DNA: TGTGCCAGCAGCCTGGACTATGGCTACACCTTC. Translating gives CASSLDYGYTF.

V and J are TRBV4-2 and TRBJ2-7; no reliable D call. Trimming shortened V by 1 base and J by 3 bases, and 10 bases separated the two germline ends. The CDR3 extends over 14 amino acids. Germline V lookup: CDR1 LGHNA, CDR2 YNFKEQ. CDR3 loop: CASSQGSGDYEQYF. The CDR3 coding sequence is TGTGCCAGCAGCCAAGGGTCAGGAGACTACGAGCAGTACTTC.

J is TRBJ2-1 and V is TRBV18; D uncertain. This CDR3 is 12 amino acids long. V gave up 1 base and J gave up 9 bases, with 7 bases separating them. Germline CDR1 is KGHSH and CDR2 is LQKENI. In nucleotides, the CDR3 is TGTGCCAGCTCACCACGGGAAGGTGAGCAGTTCTTC. Translated: CASSPREGEQFF.

This clone was found a few times. The gene calls are TRBV6-1 and TRBJ1-2; D is uncertain. CDR1 MNHNS and CDR2 SASEGT come from the germline V gene. The CDR3 loop spans 11 amino acids. The V gene lost 7 bases and the J gene lost 3 bases, with 6 bases spanning the gap. The chain's CDR3 is CASTSDYGYTF. The CDR3 coding sequence is TGTGCCAGCACAAGTGACTATGGCTACACCTTC.

The chain carries TRBV30 and TRBJ2-5; TRBD2 aligns across 7 bases. Per the germline V gene, CDR1 is GTSNPN and CDR2 is SVGIG (reference sequence). The V segment lost 4 bases and the J segment 6 bases; nucleotides outside the gene matches: 11. The CDR3 spans 14 residues. CDR3 region: CAWIPVGGRKTQYF. In DNA form, the CDR3 reads TGTGCCTGGATCCCTGTCGGGGGGAGGAAGACCCAGTACTTC.

This clone appeared a few times. The chain carries TRBV13 and TRBJ1-1; no clear D gene. Trimming pared 6 bases from V and 3 bases from J, leaving 14 bases between. The CDR3 consists of 14 residues. Germline CDR1 PRHDT, CDR2 FYEKMQ (reference sequence). CDR3 amino acids: CASSYFPVDTEAFF. The CDR3 region has the DNA TGTGCCAGCAGTTACTTTCCCGTGGACACTGAAGCTTTCTTT.

This rearrangement joins TRBV7-3 to TRBJ1-1; D possibly corresponds to TRBD1 (6 bases). Germline lookup yields CDR1 SGHTA and CDR2 FQGTGA. CDR3 length: 14 residues. The V end was cut by 2 bases, the J end by 3 bases, with 10 bases between. CDR3 in amino acids: CASSLGGLDTEAFF. In DNA, the CDR3 is TGTGCCAGCAGCTTAGGGGGCCTTGACACTGAAGCTTTCTTT.

The chain joins TRBV29-1 to TRBJ1-2; D might be TRBD1 (6 bases). The CDR3 is 15 amino acids. Germline loops: CDR1 SQVTM, CDR2 ANQGSEA. Trimming took off 0 bases at V and 6 bases at J, with 17 bases between the two ends. DNA of the CDR3: TGCAGCGTTGAAGATAGCAGGACAGAAATACATGGCTACACCTTC. It translates to CSVEDSRTEIHGYTF.

The J gene is TRBJ1-2, the V gene TRBV6-5; D might be TRBD1 (6 bases). The length of the CDR3 is 15 residues. The V gene lost 0 bases and the J gene lost 2 bases, with 10 bases spanning the gap. Germline V lookup: CDR1 MNHEY, CDR2 SVGAGI. For the CDR3, the DNA is TGTGCCAGCAGTTACTCGAGAAGGGGGAACTATGGCTACACCTTC. Translating it yields CASSYSRRGNYGYTF.

In this sample, this clone turned up a few times. This sequence joins TRBV19 and TRBJ1-2; D gene uncertain. CDR3 length: 14 residues. Germline V gene data show CDR1 as LNHDA and CDR2 as SQIVND (reference sequence). V lost 4 bases and J lost 0, with 9 bases in between. DNA for the CDR3: TGTGCCAGTAGTAGGGTCAGCTCTAACTATGGCTACACCTTC. Its protein is CASSRVSSNYGYTF.

The rearrangement links TRBV5-1 to TRBJ1-6; D remains unclear. The CDR3 covers 14 residues. CDR1 and CDR2 from the germline V gene are SGHRS and YFSETQ. Trimming left V 2 bases short and J 10 bases short, with 13 bases between. DNA for the CDR3: TGCGCCAGCAGCTTCCCGGGAATGAAATCACCCCTCCACTTT. Protein: CASSFPGMKSPLHF. Full variable domain (missing parts from reference TRBV5-1 and TRBJ1-6): KAGVTQTPRYLIKTRGQQVTLSCSPISGHRSVSWYQQTPGQGLQFLFEYFSETQRNKGNFPGRFSGRQFSNSRSEMNVSTLELGDSALYLCASSFPGMKSPLHFGNGTRLTVT.

V gene TRBV10-1 combines with J gene TRBJ2-3; D unclear. The CDR3 is 11 residues long. V gave up 3 bases and J gave up 10 bases, with 8 bases separating them. In germline, CDR1 is WNHNN, CDR2 SYGVQD (reference sequence). CDR3 amino acids: CASSEPHPQYF. DNA of the CDR3: TGCGCCAGCAGTGAACCTCATCCGCAGTATTTT.

The rearrangement joins TRBV30 to TRBJ2-3; a weak D match, TRBD2 (6 bases). Per the germline V gene, CDR1 is GTSNPN and CDR2 is SVGIG (reference sequence). This CDR3 is 12 amino acids long. V was trimmed by 3 bases and J by 8 bases, leaving 12 bases between them. This chain's CDR3 is CAWSSGAFTQYF. The DNA of the CDR3 is TGTGCCTGGAGCTCGGGAGCTTTTACGCAGTATTTT.

The chain combines TRBV19 with TRBJ1-2; D gene uncertain. Germline CDR1 LNHDA, CDR2 SQIVND (reference sequence). V was clipped by 3 bases and J by 5 bases, with 4 bases between them. The CDR3 length is 11 residues. The CDR3 sequence is CASSMRYGYTF. Here the CDR3 DNA reads TGTGCCAGTAGTATGAGGTATGGCTACACCTTC.

This clone was recorded only once. The chain combines TRBV5-1 with TRBJ2-1, with a possible D match to TRBD1 (6 bases). V was cut by 2 bases and J by 6 bases, with 21 bases left in between. CDR3 length: 17 residues. The germline CDR1 and CDR2 sequences are SGHRS and YFSETQ. CDR3 loop: CASSFFPGHDDINEQFF. In DNA, the CDR3 is TGCGCCAGCAGCTTCTTCCCGGGACACGACGATATCAATGAGCAGTTCTTC.

This rearrangement joins TRBV25-1 to TRBJ2-6; D is undetermined. Trimming removed 5 bases from V and 2 bases from J, with 1 base in between. The CDR3 spans 12 residues. Germline CDR1 MGHDK, CDR2 SYGVNS. Here the CDR3 DNA reads TGTGCCAGCAGTCCTGGGGCCAACGTCCTGACTTTC. Protein: CASSPGANVLTF.

This clone was picked up a small number of times. The chain uses TRBV30 and TRBJ1-6; no clear D. The length of the CDR3 is 10 residues. Germline V gene data show CDR1 as GTSNPN and CDR2 as SVGIG (reference sequence). The CDR3 sequence: CDQYNSPLHF. CDR3 coding DNA: TGTGACCAGTATAATTCACCCCTCCACTTT.

This clone was picked up a small number of times. This chain uses TRBV5-1 with TRBJ1-1; D is perhaps TRBD1 (5 bases). Trimming pared 2 bases from V and 2 bases from J, leaving 10 bases between. The CDR3 spans 14 residues. CDR1 and CDR2 from the germline V gene are SGHRS and YFSETQ. The CDR3 loop is CASSFSTANTEAFF. Here the CDR3 DNA reads TGCGCCAGCAGCTTTTCGACAGCAAACACTGAAGCTTTCTTT.

The rearrangement joins TRBV6-1 to TRBJ1-2, with 9 bases fitting TRBD1. The CDR3 is made up of 18 amino acids. Germline V gene sequence: CDR1 MNHNS, CDR2 SASEGT. With 2 bases clipped from V and 2 bases from J, the junction kept 12 bases outside the gene matches. The CDR3, as DNA: TGTGCCAGCAGTGAAATTCGCCCGCCGACAGGGGGGAACTATGGCTACACCTTC. It yields the protein CASSEIRPPTGGNYGYTF.

This chain joins TRBV7-3 and TRBJ2-1, with D maybe TRBD1 (5 bases). Germline V gives CDR1 SGHTA, CDR2 FQGTGA. Trimming pared 9 bases from V and 8 bases from J, leaving 20 bases between. CDR3 length equals 14 residues. The CDR3 region is CASQRQPVLDEQFF. In DNA form, the CDR3 reads TGTGCCAGTCAACGACAGCCCGTGTTAGATGAGCAGTTCTTC.

The chain carries TRBV6-5 and TRBJ2-5; TRBD2 matches at 9 bases. This CDR3 has 14 residues. The germline V gene has CDR1 MNHEY and CDR2 SVGAGI. The J segment lost 2 bases and the V segment lost 3 bases, leaving 1 base of the junction unmatched. CDR3 DNA sequence: TGTGCCAGCAGTTATAGCGGGGGTCAAGAGACCCAGTACTTC. This gives the protein CASSYSGGQETQYF.

V is TRBV5-1 and J is TRBJ2-6; D is unresolved. The CDR3 contains 15 residues. Germline V gene data show CDR1 as SGHRS and CDR2 as YFSETQ. Between the trimmed V and J ends, which lost 1 base and 2 bases, there was a span of 7 bases. This CDR3 is CASSLWQAGANVLTF. CDR3 bases: TGCGCCAGCAGCTTGTGGCAGGCTGGGGCCAACGTCCTGACTTTC.

The chain is built from TRBV5-1 and TRBJ2-2, with D possibly matching TRBD1 (5 bases). This CDR3 comprises 16 residues. Per the germline V gene, CDR1 is SGHRS and CDR2 is YFSETQ. The germline V and J ends were trimmed by 3 bases and 0 bases, with 12 bases remaining between them. This CDR3 reads CASSSHRISNTGELFF. CDR3 coding DNA: TGCGCCAGCAGCTCACACAGGATATCGAACACCGGGGAGCTGTTTTTT.

The gene calls are TRBV4-1 and TRBJ2-5; no clear D. The germline V and J ends were trimmed by 0 bases and 4 bases, with 6 bases remaining between them. Germline lookup yields CDR1 MGHRA and CDR2 YSYEKL. The CDR3 consists of 13 residues. The CDR3 DNA sequence: TGCGCCAGCAGCCAAGATGCTAGAGAGACCCAGTACTTC. Its translation is CASSQDARETQYF.